A selection of T cell receptor beta chains follows, all from one sample in a study of follicular helper T cells after annual influenza vaccination. Measured with immunoSEQ multiplex PCR; TCRdb has only the in-frame clones, and not every one. In the table there are about 6,800 clones, about 88% of which are singletons. This specimen consisted of CXCR5+ CD38- circulating T follicular helper cells from blood, obtained 7 days after influenza vaccination. The receptors stem from an adult who received the influenza vaccine. The CDR3 runs from the conserved cysteine through the conserved F or W.

>TRBJ2-5|TRBV5-5
CASSDRAGSETQYF
>TRBJ2-2|TRBV19
CASSSNTNTGELFF
>TRBJ1-4|TRBV30
CAWSRGDEKLFF
>TRBJ1-5|TRBV19
CASSVSGTVSNQPQHF
>TRBJ1-2|TRBV7-3
CASSLTGGQSLGYTF
>TRBJ2-3|TRBV18
CASSLGQLTDTQYF
>TRBJ1-2|TRBV5-1
CASSFNSGARGGYTF
>TRBJ2-3|TRBV7-2
CASSLELGAGRDTQYF
>TRBJ2-5|TRBV5-1
CASSLVTGGIETQYF
>TRBJ1-2|TRBV4-1
CASSQPGTGHGYTF
>TRBJ2-7|TRBV6-4
CASSTPLTDRAHEQYF
>TRBJ2-1|TRBV4-3
CASSQDLRQGEVQFF
>TRBJ2-3|TRBV7-2
CASSLLSSGSDTQYF
>TRBJ2-5|TRBV5-6
CASSLGREETQYF